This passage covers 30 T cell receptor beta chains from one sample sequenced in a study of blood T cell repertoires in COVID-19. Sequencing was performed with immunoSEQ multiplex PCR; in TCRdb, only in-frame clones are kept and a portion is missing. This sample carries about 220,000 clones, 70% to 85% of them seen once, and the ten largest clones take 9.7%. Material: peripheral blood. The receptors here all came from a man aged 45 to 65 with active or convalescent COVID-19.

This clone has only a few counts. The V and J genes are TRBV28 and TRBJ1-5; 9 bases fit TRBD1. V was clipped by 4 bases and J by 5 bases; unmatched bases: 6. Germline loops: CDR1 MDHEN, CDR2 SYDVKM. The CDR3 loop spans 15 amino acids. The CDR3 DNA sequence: TGTGCCAGCAGTTCCGGGACAGGGTTGGATCAGCCCCAGCATTTT. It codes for CASSSGTGLDQPQHF.

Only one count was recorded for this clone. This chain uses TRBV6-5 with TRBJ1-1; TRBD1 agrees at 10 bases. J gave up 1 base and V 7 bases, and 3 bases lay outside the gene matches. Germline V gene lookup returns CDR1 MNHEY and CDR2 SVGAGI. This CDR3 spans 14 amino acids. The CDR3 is CASKWDRGNTEAFF. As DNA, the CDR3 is TGTGCCAGCAAGTGGGACAGGGGGAACACTGAAGCTTTCTTT.

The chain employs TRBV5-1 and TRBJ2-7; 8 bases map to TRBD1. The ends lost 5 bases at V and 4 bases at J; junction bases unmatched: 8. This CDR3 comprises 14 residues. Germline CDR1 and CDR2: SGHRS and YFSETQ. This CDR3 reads CASSYSGGWYEQYF. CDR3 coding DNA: TGCGCCAGCAGTTATTCAGGGGGCTGGTACGAGCAGTACTTC.

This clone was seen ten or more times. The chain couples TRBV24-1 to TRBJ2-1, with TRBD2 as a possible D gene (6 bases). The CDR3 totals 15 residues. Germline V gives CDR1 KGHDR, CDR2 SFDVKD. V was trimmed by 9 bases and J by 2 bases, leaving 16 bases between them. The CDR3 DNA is TGTGCCACCTTTTGGCGGGAAGGAGCCTACAATGAGCAGTTCTTC. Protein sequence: CATFWREGAYNEQFF.

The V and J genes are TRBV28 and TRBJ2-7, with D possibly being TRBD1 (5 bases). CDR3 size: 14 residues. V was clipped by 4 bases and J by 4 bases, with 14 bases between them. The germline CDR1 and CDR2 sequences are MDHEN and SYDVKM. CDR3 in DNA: TGTGCCAGCAGTTCTACAGGTCTAGGGTACGAGCAGTACGTC. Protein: CASSSTGLGYEQYV.

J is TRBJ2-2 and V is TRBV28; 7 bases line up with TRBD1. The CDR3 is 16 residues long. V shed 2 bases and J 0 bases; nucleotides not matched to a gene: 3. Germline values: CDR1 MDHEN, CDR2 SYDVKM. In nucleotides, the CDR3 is TGTGCCAGCAGTTTACTTACAGGGGCGAACACCGGGGAGCTGTTTTTT. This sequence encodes CASSLLTGANTGELFF.

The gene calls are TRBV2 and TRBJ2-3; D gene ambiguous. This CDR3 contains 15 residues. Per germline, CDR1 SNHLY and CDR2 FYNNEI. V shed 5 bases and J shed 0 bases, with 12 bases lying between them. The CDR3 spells CASSPPSVSTDTQYF. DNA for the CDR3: TGTGCCAGCAGTCCCCCAAGCGTCAGCACAGATACGCAGTATTTT. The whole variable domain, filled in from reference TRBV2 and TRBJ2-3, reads EPEVTQTPSHQVTQMGQEVILRCVPISNHLYFYWYRQILGQKVEFLVSFYNNEISEKSEIFDDQFSVERPDGSNFTLKIRSTKLEDSAMYFCASSPPSVSTDTQYFGPGTRLTVL.

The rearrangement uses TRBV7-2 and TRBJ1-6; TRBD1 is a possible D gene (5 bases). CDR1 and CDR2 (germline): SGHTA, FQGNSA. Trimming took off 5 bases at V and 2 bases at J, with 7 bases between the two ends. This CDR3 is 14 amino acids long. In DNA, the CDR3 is TGTGCCAGCAGCACAGGTCCCTATAATTCACCCCTCCACTTT. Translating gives CASSTGPYNSPLHF.

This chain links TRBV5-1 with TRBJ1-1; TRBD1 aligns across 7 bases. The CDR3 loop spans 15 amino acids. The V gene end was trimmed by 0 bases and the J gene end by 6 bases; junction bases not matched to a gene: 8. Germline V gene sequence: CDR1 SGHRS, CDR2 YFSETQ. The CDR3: CASSLVTGVRAEAFF. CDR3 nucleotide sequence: TGCGCCAGCAGCTTGGTAACAGGGGTAAGGGCTGAAGCTTTCTTT.

CDR3 residues: CASSQRNRDTGELFF. CDR3 nucleotides: TGTGCCAGCAGTCAGAGGAACAGGGACACCGGGGAGCTGTTTTTT. The chain couples TRBV25-1 to TRBJ2-2, with D possibly being TRBD1 (6 bases). Germline-derived CDR1 and CDR2 are MGHDK and SYGVNS. This CDR3 region has 15 residues. Between the trimmed V and J ends, which lost 5 bases and 3 bases, there was a span of 13 bases.

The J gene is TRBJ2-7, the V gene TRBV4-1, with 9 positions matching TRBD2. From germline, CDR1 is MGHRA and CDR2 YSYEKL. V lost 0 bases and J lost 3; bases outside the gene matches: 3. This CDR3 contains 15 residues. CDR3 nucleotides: TGCGCCAGCAGCCAAGATAGCGGGAGTAACTACGAGCAGTACTTC. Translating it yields CASSQDSGSNYEQYF.

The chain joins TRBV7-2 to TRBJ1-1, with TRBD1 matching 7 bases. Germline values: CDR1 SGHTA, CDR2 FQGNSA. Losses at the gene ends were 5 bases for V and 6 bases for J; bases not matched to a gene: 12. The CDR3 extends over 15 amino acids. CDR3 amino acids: CASSTRQGRSAEAFF. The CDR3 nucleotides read TGTGCCAGCAGCACCCGACAGGGACGAAGCGCTGAAGCTTTCTTT.

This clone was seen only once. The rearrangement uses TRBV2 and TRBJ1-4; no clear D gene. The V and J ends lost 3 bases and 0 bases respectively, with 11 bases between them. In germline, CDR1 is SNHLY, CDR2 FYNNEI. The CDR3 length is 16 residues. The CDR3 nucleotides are TGTGCCAGCAGTGATCTGTTGTTCGCAACTAATGAAAAACTGTTTTTT. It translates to CASSDLLFATNEKLFF.

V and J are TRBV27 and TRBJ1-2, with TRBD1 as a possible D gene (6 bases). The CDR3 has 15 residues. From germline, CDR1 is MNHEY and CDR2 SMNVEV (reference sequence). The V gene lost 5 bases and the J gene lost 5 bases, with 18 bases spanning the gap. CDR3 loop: CASSVARGGVYGYTF. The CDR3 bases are TGTGCCAGCAGTGTTGCCAGGGGAGGGGTTTATGGCTACACCTTC.

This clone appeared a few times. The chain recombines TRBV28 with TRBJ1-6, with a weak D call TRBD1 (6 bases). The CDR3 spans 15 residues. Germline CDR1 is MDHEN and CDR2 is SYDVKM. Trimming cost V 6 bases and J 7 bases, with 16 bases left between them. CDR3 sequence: CASRGGHRDNSPLHF. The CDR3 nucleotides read TGTGCCAGCAGGGGGGGGCACAGGGACAATTCACCCCTCCACTTT.

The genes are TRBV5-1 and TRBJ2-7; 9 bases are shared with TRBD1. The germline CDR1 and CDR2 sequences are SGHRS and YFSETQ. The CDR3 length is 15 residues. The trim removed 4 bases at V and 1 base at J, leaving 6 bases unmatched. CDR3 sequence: CASSLGQGSSYEQYV. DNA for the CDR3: TGCGCCAGCAGCCTGGGACAGGGTTCATCCTACGAGCAGTACGTC.

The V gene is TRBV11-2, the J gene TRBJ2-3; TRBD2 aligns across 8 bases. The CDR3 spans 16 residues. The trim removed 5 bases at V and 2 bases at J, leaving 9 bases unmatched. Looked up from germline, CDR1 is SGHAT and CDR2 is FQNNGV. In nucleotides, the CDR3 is TGTGCCAGCAGCATCACCTCACTAGCGGCCACAGATACGCAGTATTTT. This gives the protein CASSITSLAATDTQYF.

The CDR3: CASSLGGSPNEKLFF. CDR3 in DNA: TGTGCCAGCAGCTTGGGGGGCAGCCCTAATGAAAAACTGTTTTTT. The chain is built from TRBV5-4 and TRBJ1-4, with D possibly matching TRBD1 (5 bases). CDR1 is SGHNT and CDR2 is YYREEE in the germline V gene (reference sequence). The CDR3 sequence is 15 residues long. V shed 0 bases and J shed 3 bases, with 9 bases lying between them.

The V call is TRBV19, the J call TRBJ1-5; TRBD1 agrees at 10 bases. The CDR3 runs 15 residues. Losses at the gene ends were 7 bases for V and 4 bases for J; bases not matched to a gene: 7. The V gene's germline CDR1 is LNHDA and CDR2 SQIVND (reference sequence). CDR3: CASTPGQGMNQPQHF. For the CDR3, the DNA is TGTGCCAGTACCCCGGGACAGGGGATGAATCAGCCCCAGCATTTT.

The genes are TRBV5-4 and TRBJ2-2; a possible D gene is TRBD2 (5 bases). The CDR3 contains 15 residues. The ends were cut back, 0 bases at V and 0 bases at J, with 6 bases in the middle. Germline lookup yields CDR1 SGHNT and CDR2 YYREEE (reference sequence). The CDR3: CASSLAGTNTGELFF. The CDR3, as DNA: TGTGCCAGCAGCTTGGCCGGGACGAACACCGGGGAGCTGTTTTTT.

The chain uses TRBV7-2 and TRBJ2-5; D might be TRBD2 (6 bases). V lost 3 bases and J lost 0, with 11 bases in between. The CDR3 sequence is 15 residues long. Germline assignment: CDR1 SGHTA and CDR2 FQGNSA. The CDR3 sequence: CASSLAGSYQETQYF. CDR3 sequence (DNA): TGTGCCAGCAGCTTGGCGGGGAGCTACCAAGAGACCCAGTACTTC.

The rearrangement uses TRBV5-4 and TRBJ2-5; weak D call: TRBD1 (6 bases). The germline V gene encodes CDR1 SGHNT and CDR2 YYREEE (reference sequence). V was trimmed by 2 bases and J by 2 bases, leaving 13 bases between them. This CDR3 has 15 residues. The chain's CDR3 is CASSFSGTRQETQYF. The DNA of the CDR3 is TGTGCCAGCAGCTTCTCGGGGACACGTCAAGAGACCCAGTACTTC.

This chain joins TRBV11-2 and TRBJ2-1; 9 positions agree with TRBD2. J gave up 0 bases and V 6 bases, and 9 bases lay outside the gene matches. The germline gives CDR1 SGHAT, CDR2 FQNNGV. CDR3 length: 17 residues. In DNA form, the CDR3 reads TGTGCCAGCAGGGATAACCTAGCGGGATACTCCTACAATGAGCAGTTCTTC. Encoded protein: CASRDNLAGYSYNEQFF. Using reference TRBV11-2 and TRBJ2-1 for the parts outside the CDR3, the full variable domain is EAGVAQSPRYKIIEKRQSVAFWCNPISGHATLYWYQQILGQGPKLLIQFQNNGVVDDSQLPKDRFSAERLKGVDSTLKIQPAKLEDSAVYLCASRDNLAGYSYNEQFFGPGTRLTVL.

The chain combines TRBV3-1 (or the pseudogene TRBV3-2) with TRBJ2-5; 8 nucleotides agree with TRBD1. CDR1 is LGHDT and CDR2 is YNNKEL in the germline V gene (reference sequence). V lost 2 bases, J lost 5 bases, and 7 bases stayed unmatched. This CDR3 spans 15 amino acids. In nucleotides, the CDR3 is TGTGCCAGCAGCCAAAACAGGGGGGCAGGGGAGACCCAGTACTTC. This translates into CASSQNRGAGETQYF.

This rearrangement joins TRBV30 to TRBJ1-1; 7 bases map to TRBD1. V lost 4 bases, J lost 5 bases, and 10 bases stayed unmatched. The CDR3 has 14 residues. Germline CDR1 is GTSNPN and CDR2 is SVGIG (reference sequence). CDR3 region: CAWKSWTGVTEAFF. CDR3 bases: TGTGCCTGGAAAAGTTGGACAGGAGTTACTGAAGCTTTCTTT.

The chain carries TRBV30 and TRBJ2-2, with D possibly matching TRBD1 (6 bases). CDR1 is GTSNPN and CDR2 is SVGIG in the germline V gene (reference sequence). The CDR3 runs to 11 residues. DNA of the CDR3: TGTGCTTCCAACAGGGTTGGGGAGCTGTTTTTT. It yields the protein CASNRVGELFF.

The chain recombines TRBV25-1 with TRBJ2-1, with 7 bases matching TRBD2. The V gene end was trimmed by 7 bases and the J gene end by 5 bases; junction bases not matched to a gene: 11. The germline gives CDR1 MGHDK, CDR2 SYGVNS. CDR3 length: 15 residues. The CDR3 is CASIRAGDFNNEQFF. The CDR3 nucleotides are TGTGCCAGCATACGCGCGGGAGATTTCAACAATGAGCAGTTCTTC.

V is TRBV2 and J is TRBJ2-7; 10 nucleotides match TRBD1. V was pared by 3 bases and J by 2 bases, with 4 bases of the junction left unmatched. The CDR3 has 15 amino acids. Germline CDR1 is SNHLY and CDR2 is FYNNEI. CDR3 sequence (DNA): TGTGCCAGCAGTGAGGGGACAGGGGATCCCTACGAGCAGTACGTC. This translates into CASSEGTGDPYEQYV.

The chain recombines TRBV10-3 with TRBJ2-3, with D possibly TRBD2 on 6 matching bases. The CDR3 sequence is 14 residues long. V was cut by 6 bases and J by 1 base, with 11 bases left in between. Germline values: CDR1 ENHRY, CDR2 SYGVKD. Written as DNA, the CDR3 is TGTGCCATCAGCACCTCGGGGGGCACAGATACGCAGTATTTT. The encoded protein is CAISTSGGTDTQYF.

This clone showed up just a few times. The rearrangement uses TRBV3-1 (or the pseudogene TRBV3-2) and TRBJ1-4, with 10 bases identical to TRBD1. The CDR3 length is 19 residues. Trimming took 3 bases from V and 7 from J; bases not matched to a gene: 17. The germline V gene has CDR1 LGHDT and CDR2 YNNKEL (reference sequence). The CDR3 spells CASSHPTAGQGWEAEKLFF. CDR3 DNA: TGTGCCAGCAGCCACCCCACAGCGGGACAGGGGTGGGAAGCTGAAAAACTGTTTTTT.